This T cell receptor beta chain is drawn from a study of early T cells in non-severe SARS-CoV-2 infection (dated by TCRdb to the early 2020s). Concerning the study at large: TCR sequencing used bulk RNA from unsorted whole blood, so alpha and beta chains could not be paired. Study-wide findings and limitations: VDJdb matching was skewed toward anti-spike CD8 responses, so virus-specific expansions were likely underestimated and private and CD4 specificities were missed.

This clonotype was recorded a few times. Its antigen is unknown. Nothing much larger sits one base from this clone, and base qualities are not available. This was a case-control study nested in a cohort of healthcare workers in London, UK, who had nasopharyngeal swab PCR tests and blood samples taken every week. Healthcare workers were recruited during the week of the UK lockdown, between 23 and 31 March 2020, and followed weekly for up to roughly 15 weeks. In the germline V gene (reference sequence), CDR1 corresponds to DFQATT and CDR2 to SNEGSKA. From cysteine to phenylalanine, the CDR3 is 13 amino acids long. Only the CDR3 portion is preserved as DNA: 39 bases, with reading frame beginning at the first base. The junction carries 17 bases between V and J, which are trimmed by 7 bases and 4 bases respectively. The protocol used for the library was 5' RACE. Data came from a NextSeq 500. To correct for sequencing error and PCR bias, the TCR library protocol tagged individual cDNA molecules with unique molecular identifiers. Both TCR alpha and beta chains were sequenced, and tight co-correlation was observed between alpha and beta sequence abundances in each sample. The original methods were these. Decombinator V4 was used to annotate the V gene, J gene and CDR3 of the TCR sequences. TCRs were defined as expanded if a significant change between any two time points was detected under a Poisson model with p below 0.0001. TCR abundances were normalised to the total number of TCRs sequenced per sample and expressed as counts per million. TRAV1-2 paired with TRAJ12, TRAJ20 or TRAJ33 defined MAIT TCRs, while TRAV10 paired with TRAJ18 defined iNKT TCRs. VDJdb, accessed 1 November 2021, was searched for CMV, EBV and SARS-CoV-2 annotated TCRs, with TCRs annotated for multiple antigens excluded. TCRdb reran the public reads through fastp at Q25 and MiXCR, keeping productive beta chains. Rows with one shared CDR3 protein collapse into an entry with the most common genes and DNA. These V and J calls are TCRdb output, not the study's own analysis. This sample lists around 83,000 distinct CDR3 sequences; about 9.4% were detected once. The ten most abundant clones make up 8% of the sample.

Sequenced here: whole blood, sampled at baseline. The rearranged segments are TRBV20-1 and TRBJ2-7, with the D assignment possibly TRBD1 or TRBD2, given 6 matching bases for each. The TCR sequence derives from an adult who was a healthcare worker with PCR-confirmed SARS-CoV-2 infection or an uninfected control (not recorded which). In nucleotide form, the sequence is TGCAGTGTCCGGGGGCGGAAAAATTACGAGCAGTACTTC. Protein translation: CSVRGRKNYEQYF.